What follows is one TCR beta chain and its context. These data originate in a study of T cell responses to AZD1222 COVID-19 vaccine. Germline trimming cut 4 bases from V and 3 bases from J; bases unmatched to any gene: 16. CDR3 size: 18 residues. The V gene's germline CDR1 is LNHDA and CDR2 SQIVND (reference sequence). TCRdb's copy holds only in-frame clones and misses some; the assay was immunoSEQ multiplex PCR. The table includes 90,000 to 120,000 clones, under 95% detected once. The rearrangement joins TRBV19 to TRBJ2-7, with 9 nucleotides matching TRBD1. The receptor was isolated from an adult in good health. The material sequenced was peripheral blood, taken on day 0 of AZD1222 vaccination. CDR3: CASSTYRDRAFASYEQYF. The CDR3 DNA is TGTGCCAGTAGTACTTACCGGGACAGGGCTTTCGCTAGCTACGAGCAGTACTTC.